Below are 5 T cell receptor beta chains sequenced from a single sample in a study of identical twins. TCRdb passed the 5' RACE reads through MiXCR, listing each CDR3 protein once. The sample includes some 690,000 distinct CDR3 sequences, over 20% of them seen just once. These records were also assigned to another study, of T cells expressing NK-cell markers.

Sample: PBMCs. All receptors come from a young woman in good health.

This clonotype was detected many times. V gene TRBV24-1 combines with J gene TRBJ2-1; D unresolved. This CDR3 has 16 amino acids. V dropped 2 bases and J dropped 0 bases, with 10 bases sitting between them. The germline V gene encodes CDR1 KGHDR and CDR2 SFDVKD. Here the CDR3 reads CATSDSYPSSYNEQFF. In nucleotides, the CDR3 is TGTGCCACCAGTGATTCTTATCCGAGCTCCTACAATGAGCAGTTCTTC.

This clonotype was seen many times. This chain links TRBV12-3 or TRBV12-4 with TRBJ2-7; no definite D call. Trimming removed 3 bases at V and 5 bases at J, with 5 bases between. CDR3 length: 11 residues. The chain's CDR3 is CASSFFNEQYF. The CDR3 DNA reads as TGTGCCAGCAGTTTTTTCAACGAGCAGTACTTC.

A few counts support this clonotype. The chain employs TRBV20-1 and TRBJ2-5; D call uncertain. Trimming left V 6 bases short and J 5 bases short, with 13 bases between. The CDR3 contains 12 residues. Germline CDR1 is DFQATT and CDR2 is SNEGSKA (reference sequence). CDR3 coding DNA: TGCAGTGCAGAGACGCGGACGGAGACCCAGTACTTC. Protein: CSAETRTETQYF.

The rearrangement joins TRBV19 to TRBJ2-2, with 9 bases identical to TRBD2. The V gene's germline CDR1 is LNHDA and CDR2 SQIVND (reference sequence). The CDR3 runs 16 residues. With 5 bases clipped from V and 5 bases from J, the junction kept 9 bases outside the gene matches. The CDR3 DNA reads as TGTGCCAGTAGTGCCTTTAGCGGGAGAGAAACCGGGGAGCTGTTTTTT. Translating gives CASSAFSGRETGELFF.

V usage is TRBV6-5 and J usage is TRBJ2-7, with D possibly being TRBD1 or TRBD2 (5 bases each). The CDR3 has 15 amino acids. The V end was cut by 2 bases, the J end by 2 bases, with 13 bases between. Per germline, CDR1 MNHEY and CDR2 SVGAGI. The CDR3: CASSYQPGPTYEQYF. The CDR3 region has the DNA TGTGCCAGCAGTTACCAACCGGGACCGACCTACGAGCAGTACTTC.